The 3 T cell receptor beta chains in this list originate from one sample, sequenced in a study of T cell changes during pregnancy in multiple sclerosis. Sequencing used immunoSEQ multiplex PCR; TCRdb keeps in-frame clones, though not all of them. The data show about 93,000 clones, approximately 92% seen once. The sample was peripheral blood, taken after pregnancy. These receptors all come from a female donor with multiple sclerosis, enrolled in a pregnancy study.

The chain is built from TRBV10-3 and TRBJ2-1, with D maybe TRBD1 (6 bases). Trimming removed 7 bases from V and 0 bases from J, with 16 bases in between. This CDR3 has 16 amino acids. Looked up from germline, CDR1 is ENHRY and CDR2 is SYGVKD. CDR3 coding DNA: TGTGCCATCACACGGTCGCAGGGGAGCTCCTACAATGAGCAGTTCTTC. This gives the protein CAITRSQGSSYNEQFF.

The chain carries TRBV5-1 and TRBJ1-4, with D tentatively TRBD1 (6 bases). V dropped 3 bases and J dropped 8 bases, with 14 bases sitting between them. This CDR3 comprises 14 residues. Germline V gene lookup returns CDR1 SGHRS and CDR2 YFSETQ. The CDR3 coding sequence is TGCGCCAGCAGCTCACAGGGAGTCGAGGAAAAACTGTTTTTT. This gives the protein CASSSQGVEEKLFF.

Only one count was recorded for this clone. V and J are TRBV25-1 and TRBJ1-5; no definite D call. The CDR3 totals 14 residues. Trimming left V 6 bases short and J 3 bases short, with 12 bases between. Germline V gene lookup returns CDR1 MGHDK and CDR2 SYGVNS. The CDR3 region has the DNA TGTGCCAGCAGCCTACCCGGACTCAATCAGCCCCAGCATTTT. Translating gives CASSLPGLNQPQHF.